The sequence of this T cell receptor (beta chain) was determined in a study of T cells in Graves' hyperthyroidism and ophthalmopathy. This clonotype has ten or more counts. The CDR3 totals 20 residues. CDR1 is MGHRA and CDR2 is YSYEKL in the germline V gene. The ends were cut back, 0 bases at V and 0 bases at J, with 21 bases in the middle. Patients counted as stable if ophthalmopathy did not develop within 18 months. On the basis of clinical symptoms, serum thyroxine and TRAb, thyroid ultrasound and orbital computed tomography, diagnoses were made. The PBMCs had their origin in around 9.1 ml of fresh peripheral blood. TCR beta CDR3 regions were amplified from RNA transcripts. When the TCR CDR3 underwent first-round RT-PCR, the HTBI primer set was used. MiXCR, applied by TCRdb to the multiplex PCR reads, yields one record per CDR3 protein. In the table there are fewer than 350,000 distinct CDR3 sequences, roughly a fifth of which are singletons.

The sequenced sample consisted of blood. This chain connects TRBV4-1 to TRBJ1-5, with D possibly matching TRBD1 (5 bases). The sequence came from a woman aged 45-65 years with Graves' hyperthyroidism. In nucleotides, the CDR3 is TGCGCCAGCAGCCAAGAGGACCAGGGAAGCTTCCCTTATAGCAATCAGCCCCAGCATTTT. It specifies CASSQEDQGSFPYSNQPQHF.